One and the same sample provided the 19 T cell receptor beta chains below, sequenced in a study of regulatory T cells in long-lasting Graves disease. HTBI primers from iRepertoire and Arm-PCR of CDR3 regions yielded the TCR beta libraries. TCRdb redid the calling of the multiplex PCR reads with MiXCR, one entry per CDR3 protein. The sample consists of 530,000 or so distinct CDR3 sequences, roughly 15% of them appearing once. The sample's time point: newly diagnosed GD, antithyroid drugs for less than 3 months. PBMC RNA was the source of the TCR library. The sample was also linked to a second study, of T cells in Graves' hyperthyroidism and ophthalmopathy.

This specimen was peripheral blood mononuclear cells (PBMCs), taken at new diagnosis, from a patient treated with antithyroid drugs. The receptors were sampled from a young man with Graves disease.

This clonotype was counted many times. The rearrangement joins TRBV27 to TRBJ2-7; the match to TRBD2 covers 8 bases. The CDR3 runs 15 residues. Unmatched junction bases numbered 6, after V lost 5 bases and J lost 0 bases. The V gene's germline CDR1 is MNHEY and CDR2 SMNVEV (reference sequence). The CDR3 sequence is CASSMRGVGSYEQYF. Here the CDR3 DNA reads TGTGCCAGCAGTATGCGGGGGGTCGGCTCCTACGAGCAGTACTTC.

This clonotype was recorded a few times. The chain uses TRBV4-2 and TRBJ2-2; D unclear. Germline CDR1 and CDR2: LGHNA and YNFKEQ. Trimming left V 1 base short and J 6 bases short, with 6 bases between. The CDR3 covers 13 residues. This CDR3 is CASSQVESGELFF. DNA of the CDR3: TGTGCCAGCAGCCAAGTGGAGTCCGGGGAGCTGTTTTTT.

This chain uses TRBV7-9 with TRBJ1-1, with TRBD1 matching 9 bases. Losses at the gene ends were 5 bases for V and 2 bases for J; bases not matched to a gene: 6. CDR3 length equals 15 residues. Germline values: CDR1 SEHNR, CDR2 FQNEAQ (reference sequence). The CDR3 sequence is CASSAGQGSNTEAFF. In DNA form, the CDR3 reads TGTGCCAGCAGCGCGGGACAGGGTAGTAACACTGAAGCTTTCTTT.

A few counts support this clonotype. The V gene is TRBV4-1, the J gene TRBJ2-7; 13 positions match TRBD2. This CDR3 has 15 amino acids. V was pared by 5 bases and J by 6 bases, with 7 bases of the junction left unmatched. Germline CDR1 MGHRA, CDR2 YSYEKL. CDR3 sequence (DNA): TGCGCCAGCAGCTACGAGGGACTAGCGGGAATCGAGCAGTACTTC. Encoded protein: CASSYEGLAGIEQYF.

In its sample, this clonotype was seen a few times. This CDR3 is CASSYLEEQYF. The DNA for the CDR3 is TGTGCCAGCAGCTATCTAGAGGAGCAGTACTTC. The chain employs TRBV11-2 and TRBJ2-7; no definite D call. V lost 4 bases, J lost 7 bases, and 8 bases lay in between. CDR1 SGHAT and CDR2 FQNNGV come from the germline V gene. There are 11 residues in the CDR3.

In its sample, this clonotype was seen many times. The chain combines TRBV2 with TRBJ1-2; possibly TRBD1 for D (6 bases). CDR3 length: 13 amino acids. Trimming removed 11 bases at V and 7 bases at J, with 20 bases between. CDR1 and CDR2 from the germline V gene are SNHLY and FYNNEI. The CDR3, as DNA: TGTGCCTGTGTCGGGGGGCGAGGTTCTGGCTACACCTTC. Its protein product is CACVGGRGSGYTF.

This clonotype appeared many times. V and J are TRBV20-1 and TRBJ2-1, with 9 bases that match TRBD1. This CDR3 has 16 residues. V lost 1 base, J lost 7 bases, and 11 bases stayed unmatched. Germline-derived CDR1 and CDR2 are DFQATT and SNEGSKA (reference sequence). CDR3 coding DNA: TGCAGTGCTAGAGTCCTAATGACAGGGGGGAGGAATGAGCAGTTCTTC. Translation: CSARVLMTGGRNEQFF.

This clonotype was seen a few times. This chain uses TRBV3-1 with TRBJ2-5; 7 bases agree with TRBD2. The CDR3 is 15 residues long. CDR1 is LGHDT and CDR2 is YNNKEL in the germline V gene (reference sequence). Trimming cost V 0 bases and J 3 bases; bases outside gene matches: 4. The CDR3 sequence: CASSQDGTTKETQYF. DNA for the CDR3: TGTGCCAGCAGCCAAGATGGGACTACCAAAGAGACCCAGTACTTC.

CDR3: CASSSMSSYNSPLHF. As DNA, the CDR3 is TGTGCCAGCAGCTCCATGAGCTCCTATAATTCACCCCTCCACTTT. This sequence joins TRBV27 and TRBJ1-6, with D uncertain. V lost 6 bases to trimming and J lost 0 bases, with 9 bases between them. Germline values: CDR1 MNHEY, CDR2 SMNVEV (reference sequence). CDR3 size: 15 residues.

At least ten counts were recorded for this clonotype. The chain couples TRBV12-3 or TRBV12-4 to TRBJ2-1, with TRBD2 identical over 13 bases. The CDR3 has 17 amino acids. The V gene end was trimmed by 7 bases and the J gene end by 0 bases; junction bases not matched to a gene: 6. CDR3 DNA sequence: TGTGCCAGCACCCGGACTAGCGGGAGTCTCTCCTACAATGAGCAGTTCTTC. Encoded protein: CASTRTSGSLSYNEQFF.

This clonotype was picked up many times. The chain joins TRBV20-1 to TRBJ2-1; D not resolved. Germline assignment: CDR1 DFQATT and CDR2 SNEGSKA (reference sequence). The CDR3 is 13 amino acids. V gave up 2 bases and J gave up 5 bases, with 10 bases separating them. CDR3 sequence reads: CSARPRRDNEQFF. CDR3 bases: TGCAGTGCTAGACCGAGACGCGACAATGAGCAGTTCTTC.

This clonotype has more than one count but fewer than ten. The CDR3 here is CASSMVGTGDSPLHF. CDR3 nucleotide sequence: TGTGCCAGTAGTATGGTCGGGACAGGGGATTCACCCCTCCACTTT. This rearrangement joins TRBV19 to TRBJ1-6; TRBD1 matches 10 bases. Trimming took 3 bases from V and 8 from J; bases not matched to a gene: 4. This CDR3 comprises 15 residues. Germline CDR1 LNHDA, CDR2 SQIVND (reference sequence).

This chain connects TRBV7-9 to TRBJ1-4; D may be TRBD1 (5 bases). Trimming stripped 1 base from V and 7 bases from J, with 13 bases between. CDR3 size: 15 residues. Looked up from germline, CDR1 is SEHNR and CDR2 is FQNEAQ (reference sequence). CDR3 residues: CASSLVAGLSEKLFF. For the CDR3, the DNA is TGTGCCAGCAGCTTAGTAGCAGGGCTAAGTGAAAAACTGTTTTTT.

This clonotype was counted ten times or more. The chain has TRBV7-9 and TRBJ2-5, with a tentative D call TRBD2 (6 bases). CDR3 size: 14 residues. V was shortened by 6 bases and J by 2 bases, with 13 bases between the two germline ends. Germline V gene lookup returns CDR1 SEHNR and CDR2 FQNEAQ (reference sequence). The CDR3 sequence: CASSLSAGQETQYF. In DNA form, the CDR3 reads TGTGCCAGCAGTTTATCTGCGGGACAAGAGACCCAGTACTTC. The variable domain in full, completed from reference TRBV7-9 and TRBJ2-5, reads DTGVSQNPRHKITKRGQNVTFRCDPISEHNRLYWYRQTLGQGPEFLTYFQNEAQLEKSRLLSDRFSAERPKGSFSTLEIQRTEQGDSAMYLCASSLSAGQETQYFGPGTRLLVL.

This clonotype has just a few counts. V is TRBV4-1 and J is TRBJ2-3; D not resolved. This CDR3 is 14 amino acids long. Germline loops: CDR1 MGHRA, CDR2 YSYEKL. Trimming removed 1 base at V and 0 bases at J, with 5 bases between. The CDR3 loop reads CASSQAKSTDTQYF. CDR3 in DNA: TGCGCCAGCAGCCAAGCTAAAAGCACAGATACGCAGTATTTT.

This clonotype turned up a few times. V gene TRBV9 combines with J gene TRBJ2-5; 7 bases align to TRBD2. From germline, CDR1 is SGDLS and CDR2 YYNGEE. CDR3 length: 15 amino acids. V trimming: 4 bases; J trimming: 2 bases; junction bases outside the gene matches: 8. CDR3 coding DNA: TGTGCCAGCAGCCCAAGCGGGACTGCTCAAGAGACCCAGTACTTC. This sequence encodes CASSPSGTAQETQYF.

In this sample, this clonotype turned up many times. V is TRBV11-2 and J is TRBJ2-3; 7 nucleotides match TRBD1. Trimming at V came to 5 bases and at J to 4 bases, leaving 6 bases not matched to a gene. The CDR3 extends over 14 amino acids. Germline V gene lookup returns CDR1 SGHAT and CDR2 FQNNGV. DNA of the CDR3: TGTGCCAGCAGCCCCGGACAGGAGGCAGATACGCAGTATTTT. Translation: CASSPGQEADTQYF.

This sequence joins TRBV5-1 and TRBJ1-3, with TRBD1 matching over 9 bases. The trim removed 1 base at V and 1 base at J, leaving 3 bases unmatched. The germline V gene encodes CDR1 SGHRS and CDR2 YFSETQ. The CDR3 spans 16 residues. The CDR3 DNA is TGCGCCAGCAGCTTGCGACAGGGGGGATCTGGAAACACCATATATTTT. It encodes CASSLRQGGSGNTIYF.

This chain joins TRBV6-2 or TRBV6-3 and TRBJ2-1; tentative D call: TRBD2 (6 bases). This CDR3 comprises 16 residues. V was cut by 5 bases and J by 0 bases, with 14 bases left in between. Germline V gene lookup returns CDR1 MNHEY and CDR2 SVGEGT. The CDR3 here is CASSPLIGSSYNEQFF. CDR3 DNA: TGTGCCAGCAGTCCCCTCATCGGGAGCTCCTACAATGAGCAGTTCTTC.